The 26 T cell receptor beta chains listed next were all sequenced from one sample in a study of T-cell memory formation after mild COVID-19. TCRdb redid the calling of the 5' RACE reads with MiXCR, one entry per CDR3 protein. The sample contains 350,000 to 500,000 distinct CDR3 sequences, about 22% of which appear only once. The sequenced material came from PBMCs or a T cell subset sorted from them (not recorded which). The source of these receptors is an adult woman who had mild COVID-19 (a few samples of this study predate the infection). Cell type and time point are not known.

This chain joins TRBV20-1 and TRBJ2-3, with 16 bases that match TRBD2. V lost 5 bases and J lost 6; bases outside the gene matches: 2. Germline V gene data show CDR1 as DFQATT and CDR2 as SNEGSKA (reference sequence). The CDR3 is made up of 14 amino acids. CDR3 protein: CSAGTSGRADTQYF. The CDR3 nucleotides read TGCAGTGCTGGGACTAGCGGGAGGGCGGATACGCAGTATTTT.

This clonotype occurred a few times. The gene calls are TRBV5-1 and TRBJ2-3; D is perhaps TRBD1 (5 bases). The CDR3 totals 15 residues. The V gene lost 2 bases and the J gene lost 5 bases, with 15 bases spanning the gap. Germline V lookup: CDR1 SGHRS, CDR2 YFSETQ. CDR3 region: CASSLVFWGEDTQYF. The CDR3 DNA sequence: TGCGCCAGCAGCTTAGTTTTCTGGGGCGAAGATACGCAGTATTTT.

V gene TRBV5-1 combines with J gene TRBJ2-1; D uncertain. With 1 base removed from V and 1 base from J, the gap between germline ends came to 12 bases. The V gene's germline CDR1 is SGHRS and CDR2 YFSETQ. This CDR3 contains 16 residues. CDR3 in amino acids: CASSLYATTSYNEQFF. CDR3 nucleotide sequence: TGCGCCAGCAGCTTGTATGCCACAACGTCCTACAATGAGCAGTTCTTC.

The chain employs TRBV13 and TRBJ1-5, with D possibly matching TRBD1 (5 bases). CDR1 is PRHDT and CDR2 is FYEKMQ in the germline V gene (reference sequence). Trimming shortened V by 1 base and J by 2 bases, and 12 bases separated the two germline ends. The CDR3 consists of 16 residues. CDR3 loop: CASSLAGAGGNQPQHF. The CDR3 bases are TGTGCCAGCAGCTTAGCCGGGGCTGGGGGCAATCAGCCCCAGCATTTT.

In its sample, this clonotype was seen a few times. The chain is built from TRBV30 and TRBJ2-4; no clear D gene. V was clipped by 0 bases and J by 7 bases, with 10 bases between them. Per the germline V gene, CDR1 is GTSNPN and CDR2 is SVGIG (reference sequence). The CDR3 runs 13 residues. CDR3 bases: TGTGCCTGGAGTGTCGGTAACCAGAACATTCAGTACTTC. It specifies CAWSVGNQNIQYF.

There are a few counts of this clonotype. The chain is built from TRBV2 and TRBJ2-4; D might be TRBD2 (5 bases). The germline V gene has CDR1 SNHLY and CDR2 FYNNEI. V lost 4 bases, J lost 0 bases, and 13 bases lay in between. There are 16 residues in the CDR3. The CDR3 loop is CASSAPIGVAKNIQYF. For the CDR3, the DNA is TGTGCCAGCAGTGCACCCATCGGGGTAGCCAAAAACATTCAGTACTTC.

In its sample, this clonotype was seen a few times. The CDR3 nucleotides are TGTGCCAGCACCCGTTGGGGGGGACTTGCCACAGATACGCAGTATTTT. The encoded protein is CASTRWGGLATDTQYF. J is TRBJ2-3 and V is TRBV27; the match to TRBD2 covers 7 bases. Trimming took 7 bases from V and 2 from J; bases not matched to a gene: 12. Germline V gene lookup returns CDR1 MNHEY and CDR2 SMNVEV (reference sequence). The CDR3 length is 16 residues.

The chain joins TRBV7-3 to TRBJ2-7; TRBD2 aligns across 8 bases. CDR1 and CDR2 (germline): SGHTA, FQGTGA. CDR3 length equals 15 residues. J gave up 2 bases and V 2 bases, and 5 bases lay outside the gene matches. The CDR3 loop is CASSLRRGAPYEQYF. The CDR3 region has the DNA TGTGCCAGCAGCTTACGGCGGGGGGCTCCCTACGAGCAGTACTTC.

This clonotype was detected only a few times. This rearrangement joins TRBV12-3 or TRBV12-4 to TRBJ2-5; D is possibly TRBD1 (6 bases). The CDR3 is made up of 16 amino acids. V was clipped by 4 bases and J by 5 bases, with 20 bases between them. The CDR3, as DNA: TGTGCCAGCAGTTCCCGGACAGCGCGGGCTAGGGAGACCCAGTACTTC. Translation gives CASSSRTARARETQYF.

This clonotype was counted a few times. The chain couples TRBV5-1 to TRBJ2-1, with D tentatively TRBD2 (5 bases). The CDR3 consists of 15 residues. Germline CDR1 and CDR2: SGHRS and YFSETQ. Between the trimmed V and J ends, which lost 0 bases and 7 bases, there was a span of 14 bases. The CDR3 is CASSLGTLAPNEQFF. The DNA of the CDR3 is TGCGCCAGCAGCTTGGGCACCCTAGCACCTAATGAGCAGTTCTTC.

This chain links TRBV20-1 with TRBJ1-1, with 9 positions matching TRBD1. The CDR3 is 16 amino acids. Germline assignment: CDR1 DFQATT and CDR2 SNEGSKA (reference sequence). The V segment lost 4 bases and the J segment 4 bases; nucleotides outside the gene matches: 13. CDR3 coding DNA: TGCAGTGCTAACTCCGGGACAGGGCTCCTGAGCACTGAAGCTTTCTTT. Residues: CSANSGTGLLSTEAFF.

The gene calls are TRBV4-1 and TRBJ2-5; a possible D gene is TRBD2 (7 bases). Germline CDR1 and CDR2: MGHRA and YSYEKL. Trimming took 0 bases from V and 4 from J, leaving 18 bases between them. The length of the CDR3 is 17 residues. For the CDR3, the DNA is TGCGCCAGCAGCCAAGATAGGTGGAGGGGGGAGGGAGAGACCCAGTACTTC. This encodes CASSQDRWRGEGETQYF.

This clonotype was seen a handful of times. V and J are TRBV30 and TRBJ1-1; D is perhaps TRBD1 (6 bases). CDR3 size: 17 residues. Germline V gene sequence: CDR1 GTSNPN, CDR2 SVGIG (reference sequence). Trimming took off 1 base at V and 4 bases at J, with 22 bases between the two ends. This CDR3 reads CAWSGPDYRDWSTEAFF. The CDR3 coding sequence is TGTGCCTGGAGTGGACCTGATTACAGGGATTGGAGCACTGAAGCTTTCTTT.

Comments on this clonotype: The junction and the germline gene differ at one end; a read error may be behind it. The chain employs TRBV7-8 and TRBJ1-5; maybe TRBD1 (5 bases). CDR3 size: 17 residues. In germline, CDR1 is SGHVS, CDR2 FQNEAQ. The CDR3 sequence: CASSIAGTARGNQPQHF. CDR3 DNA sequence: TGTGCCAGCAGCATAGCGGGGACTGCTCGTGGCAATCAGCCCCAGCATTTT.

This clonotype has ten or more counts. The J gene is TRBJ2-3, the V gene TRBV5-1, with D hard to call. The CDR3 spans 14 residues. V lost 2 bases and J lost 1, with 8 bases in between. Germline loops: CDR1 SGHRS, CDR2 YFSETQ. Here the CDR3 DNA reads TGCGCCAGCAGCTTTGCGGACCGCACAGATACGCAGTATTTT. As protein: CASSFADRTDTQYF.

This chain uses TRBV7-2 with TRBJ2-7; 8 nucleotides match TRBD2. This CDR3 contains 15 residues. Germline V gene sequence: CDR1 SGHTA, CDR2 FQGNSA. After removal of 2 bases from V and 4 bases from J, the junction contained 7 bases not matched to a gene. For the CDR3, the DNA is TGTGCCAGCAGCTTATCTGCTAGCGGGCAATACGAGCAGTACTTC. Its protein is CASSLSASGQYEQYF.

The rearrangement links TRBV30 to TRBJ1-2; D is undetermined. The CDR3 has 13 residues. Germline loops: CDR1 GTSNPN, CDR2 SVGIG (reference sequence). V shed 4 bases and J shed 2 bases, with 11 bases lying between them. Here the CDR3 reads CAWTLGSNYGYTF. The CDR3 nucleotides read TGTGCCTGGACGTTGGGGTCGAACTATGGCTACACCTTC.

Notes on this clonotype: Its ends do not fully match the called genes, so a read error is possible. The V call is TRBV5-1, the J call TRBJ2-3; D is ambiguous. This CDR3 has 14 residues. Germline V CDR1 and CDR2: SGHRS, YFSETQ. In DNA, the CDR3 is TGCGCCAGCACCTTGAGGCCGAGCACAGATACGCAGTATTTT. It encodes CASTLRPSTDTQYF. Supplemented by reference TRBV5-1 and TRBJ2-3, the full variable domain reads KAGVTQTPRYLIKTRGQQVTLSCSPISGHRSVSWYQQTPGQGLQFLFEYFSETQRNKGNFPGRFSGRQFSNSRSEMNVSTLELGDSALYLCASTLRPSTDTQYFGPGTRLTVL.

The chain combines TRBV27 with TRBJ2-1, with 7 positions matching TRBD2. V shed 8 bases, J shed 5 bases, and the junction held 15 bases outside the gene matches. Germline V gene sequence: CDR1 MNHEY, CDR2 SMNVEV (reference sequence). The CDR3 covers 16 residues. CDR3 amino acids: CASSTLGLAEDNEQFF. DNA for the CDR3: TGTGCCAGCTCAACCCTGGGGCTAGCGGAGGACAATGAGCAGTTCTTC.

This clonotype was counted only a few times. The rearrangement links TRBV7-2 to TRBJ1-3; 8 bases are a match to TRBD1. From germline, CDR1 is SGHTA and CDR2 FQGNSA. The J segment lost 7 bases and the V segment lost 3 bases, leaving 5 bases of the junction unmatched. This CDR3 has 14 amino acids. CDR3 in amino acids: CASSFTGGSNTIYF. DNA of the CDR3: TGTGCCAGCAGCTTTACAGGGGGAAGTAACACCATATATTTT.

The chain combines TRBV7-2 with TRBJ1-5; TRBD1 might be the D (6 bases). The germline V gene has CDR1 SGHTA and CDR2 FQGNSA. Deletions cut 5 bases from V and 2 bases from J, with 16 bases between. This CDR3 spans 16 amino acids. The CDR3 protein is CASSKGHLVGNQPQHF. The CDR3 DNA is TGTGCCAGCAGCAAGGGACACTTAGTGGGCAATCAGCCCCAGCATTTT. Drawing the rest from reference TRBV7-2 and TRBJ1-5, the complete variable domain is GAGVSQSPSNKVTEKGKDVELRCDPISGHTALYWYRQSLGQGLEFLIYFQGNSAPDKSGLPSDRFSAERTGGSVSTLTIQRTQQEDSAVYLCASSKGHLVGNQPQHFGDGTRLSIL.

V and J are TRBV28 and TRBJ2-7, with D perhaps matching TRBD1 or TRBD2 (5 bases each). The CDR3 length is 14 residues. Germline lookup yields CDR1 MDHEN and CDR2 SYDVKM. Deletions cut 6 bases from V and 7 bases from J, with 19 bases between. In DNA form, the CDR3 reads TGTGCCAGCAGCCCGCTGACCGGGGCCCTGGAGCAGTACTTC. As protein: CASSPLTGALEQYF.

CDR3 DNA: TGCGCCAGCAGCTCGGAGGCTAGCGGGGGGACGACAGATACGCAGTATTTT. Amino acids: CASSSEASGGTTDTQYF. The chain has TRBV5-1 and TRBJ2-3, with 11 bases fitting TRBD2. J was trimmed by 3 bases and V by 3 bases; bases with no gene match: 9. Germline CDR1 SGHRS, CDR2 YFSETQ. The CDR3 has 17 amino acids.

This clonotype has just a few counts. This chain uses TRBV7-2 with TRBJ2-2; TRBD2 agrees at 10 bases. The CDR3 has 16 residues. From germline, CDR1 is SGHTA and CDR2 FQGNSA. The V and J ends lost 5 bases and 1 base, in that order; junction bases with no gene match: 4. CDR3 bases: TGTGCCAGCAGCCAGCGACTAGCGGGGAACACCGGGGAGCTGTTTTTT. Residues: CASSQRLAGNTGELFF.

This chain joins TRBV23-1 and TRBJ2-7; 9 bases line up with TRBD2. TRBV23-1 is flagged as an ORF with uncertain function. CDR3 length: 18 residues. The trim removed 3 bases at V and 2 bases at J, leaving 14 bases unmatched. The CDR3 DNA reads TGCGCCAGCAGTCAGCCCCTACTAGCGGGCATAAATACCTACGAGCAGTACTTC. Translating gives CASSQPLLAGINTYEQYF.

This chain connects TRBV6-2 or TRBV6-3 to TRBJ2-3; D gene uncertain. The CDR3 has 15 residues. Germline V CDR1 and CDR2: MNHEY, SVGEGT. V lost 4 bases and J 2 bases, leaving 13 bases between the germline ends. This CDR3 reads CASSSTSRTTDTQYF. In nucleotides, the CDR3 is TGTGCCAGCAGTTCAACATCCCGAACCACAGATACGCAGTATTTT.